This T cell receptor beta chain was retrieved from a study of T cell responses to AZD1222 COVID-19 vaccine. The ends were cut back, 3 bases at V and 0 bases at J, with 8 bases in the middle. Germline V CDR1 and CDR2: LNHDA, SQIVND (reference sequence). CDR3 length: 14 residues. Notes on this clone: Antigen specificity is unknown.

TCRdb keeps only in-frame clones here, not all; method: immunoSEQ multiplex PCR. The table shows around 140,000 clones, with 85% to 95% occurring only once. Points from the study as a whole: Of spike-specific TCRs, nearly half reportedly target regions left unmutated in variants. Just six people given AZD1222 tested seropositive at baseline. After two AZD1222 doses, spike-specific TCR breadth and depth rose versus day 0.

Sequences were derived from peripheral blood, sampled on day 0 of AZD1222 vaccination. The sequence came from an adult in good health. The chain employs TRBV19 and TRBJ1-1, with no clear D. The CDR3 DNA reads TGTGCCAGTAGTATGGAGGGCATGAACACTGAAGCTTTCTTT. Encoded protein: CASSMEGMNTEAFF.